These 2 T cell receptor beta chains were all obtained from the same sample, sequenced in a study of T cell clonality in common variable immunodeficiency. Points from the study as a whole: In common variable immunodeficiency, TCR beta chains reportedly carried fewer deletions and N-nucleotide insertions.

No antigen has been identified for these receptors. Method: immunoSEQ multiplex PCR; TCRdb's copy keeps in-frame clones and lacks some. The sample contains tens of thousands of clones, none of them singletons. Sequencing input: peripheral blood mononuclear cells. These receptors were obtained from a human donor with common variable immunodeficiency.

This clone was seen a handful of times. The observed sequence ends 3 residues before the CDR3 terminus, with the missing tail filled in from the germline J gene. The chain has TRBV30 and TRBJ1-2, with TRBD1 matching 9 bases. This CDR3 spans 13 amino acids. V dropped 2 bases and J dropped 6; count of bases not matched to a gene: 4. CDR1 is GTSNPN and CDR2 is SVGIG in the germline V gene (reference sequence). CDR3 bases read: TGTGCCTGGAGTCAGGACAGGGGCAATGGC. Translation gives CAWSQDRGNG. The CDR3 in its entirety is CAWSQDRGNGYTF. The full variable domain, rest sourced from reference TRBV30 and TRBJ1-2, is SQTIHQWPATLVQPVGSPLSLECTVEGTSNPNLYWYRQAAGRGLQLLFYSVGIGQISSEVPQNLSASRPQDRQFILSSKKLLLSDSGFYLCAWSQDRGNGYTFGSGTRLTVV.

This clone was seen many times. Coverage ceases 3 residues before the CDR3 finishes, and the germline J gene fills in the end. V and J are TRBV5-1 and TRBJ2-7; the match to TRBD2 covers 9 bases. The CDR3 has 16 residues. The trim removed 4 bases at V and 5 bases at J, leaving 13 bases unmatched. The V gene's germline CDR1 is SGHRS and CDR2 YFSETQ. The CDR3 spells CASSVKGTSLFDEQYF. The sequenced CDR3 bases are TGCGCCAGCAGCGTGAAAGGGACTAGCTTATTTGACGAG.